The 21 T cell receptor beta chains below come from one sample, sequenced in a study of T cell clonotyping in hematopoietic cell transplantation. Only in-frame clones appear in the TCRdb table, and some are missing; sequencing was by immunoSEQ multiplex PCR. The table shows approximately 70,000 clones, with 90% to 95% occurring only once. The sequenced sample was peripheral blood mononuclear cells. Source of these receptors: a man aged 45-65 years in good health. Some clones in this sample may be carry-over from other donors' samples.

The V and J genes are TRBV19 and TRBJ2-3, with a weak D call TRBD2 (6 bases). Germline CDR1 reads LNHDA; CDR2 reads SQIVND (reference sequence). Trimming removed 1 base from V and 4 bases from J, with 6 bases in between. This CDR3 is built from 13 residues. The CDR3 region has the DNA TGTGCCAGTAGTATAGCGGGGGCAGATACGCAGTATTTT. Its protein product is CASSIAGADTQYF.

The CDR3 protein is CASSSGTGNQETQYF. The CDR3 DNA reads as TGCGCCAGCAGCTCCGGGACAGGGAACCAAGAGACCCAGTACTTC. This chain joins TRBV5-1 and TRBJ2-5; 9 nucleotides match TRBD1. Trimming took 3 bases from V and 0 from J; bases not matched to a gene: 3. Looked up from germline, CDR1 is SGHRS and CDR2 is YFSETQ. The CDR3 loop spans 15 amino acids.

V is TRBV7-2 and J is TRBJ1-2, with 9 bases aligning to TRBD1. The CDR3 loop spans 15 amino acids. Losses at the gene ends were 5 bases for V and 5 bases for J; bases not matched to a gene: 9. The germline V gene has CDR1 SGHTA and CDR2 FQGNSA. The CDR3 region is CASSPQQGAGYGYTF. The CDR3 bases are TGTGCCAGCAGCCCCCAACAGGGGGCAGGGTATGGCTACACCTTC.

The chain joins TRBV6-5 to TRBJ2-3; 7 nucleotides match TRBD2. J lost 6 bases, V lost 10 bases, and 1 base had no gene match. Germline V gives CDR1 MNHEY, CDR2 SVGAGI. This CDR3 spans 10 amino acids. This CDR3 is CATGRDTQYF. The CDR3, as DNA: TGTGCCACCGGGAGGGATACGCAGTATTTT.

The genes are TRBV29-1 and TRBJ1-1, with 7 positions matching TRBD1. The germline V gene has CDR1 SQVTM and CDR2 ANQGSEA. CDR3 length: 13 residues. The V segment lost 6 bases and the J segment 0 bases; nucleotides outside the gene matches: 4. CDR3 in amino acids: CSVSDRMNTEAFF. As DNA, the CDR3 is TGCAGCGTCTCGGACAGGATGAACACTGAAGCTTTCTTT.

The rearrangement uses TRBV27 and TRBJ2-1; 7 nucleotides align to TRBD2. Per germline, CDR1 MNHEY and CDR2 SMNVEV (reference sequence). J lost 0 bases, V lost 0 bases, and 14 bases had no gene match. The CDR3 has 20 amino acids. The DNA of the CDR3 is TGTGCCAGCAGTTTATCGCCAGGACTAGGCCCACGGATCTCCTACAATGAGCAGTTCTTC. It codes for CASSLSPGLGPRISYNEQFF.

V and J are TRBV18 and TRBJ2-2, with D possibly being TRBD1 (5 bases). Germline V gene data show CDR1 as KGHSH and CDR2 as LQKENI. With 6 bases removed from V and 7 bases from J, the gap between germline ends came to 15 bases. This CDR3 comprises 14 residues. CDR3 loop: CASSPDIPGGELFF. CDR3 nucleotides: TGTGCCAGCTCGCCGGACATACCGGGCGGGGAGCTGTTTTTT.

This chain uses TRBV11-2 with TRBJ1-1, with TRBD1 identical over 10 bases. Germline CDR1 is SGHAT and CDR2 is FQNNGV. The ends lost 4 bases at V and 4 bases at J; junction bases unmatched: 3. The CDR3 consists of 14 residues. In nucleotides, the CDR3 is TGTGCCAGCAGCTCGCGGACAGGGGGCACTGAAGCTTTCTTT. Protein sequence: CASSSRTGGTEAFF.

This clone was detected a few times. The V and J genes are TRBV11-1 and TRBJ2-5; TRBD1 agrees at 10 bases. The CDR3 is made up of 15 amino acids. Trimming removed 5 bases from V and 5 bases from J; junction bases left unmatched: 8. The germline gives CDR1 SGHAT, CDR2 FQDESV (reference sequence). CDR3 DNA sequence: TGTGCCAGCAGCCCTGACAGGGGGCGTAGGGAGACCCAGTACTTC. It translates to CASSPDRGRRETQYF.

The CDR3 DNA reads TGTGCCAGCAGCCAGACCCGGGGATCTAGCTCACCCCTCCACTTT. It encodes CASSQTRGSSSPLHF. V gene TRBV4-2 combines with J gene TRBJ1-6; D not resolved. The CDR3 runs to 15 residues. V was shortened by 3 bases and J by 10 bases, with 16 bases between the two germline ends. From germline, CDR1 is LGHNA and CDR2 YNFKEQ.

The V and J genes are TRBV28 and TRBJ1-1, with TRBD1 matching over 12 bases. The ends lost 11 bases at V and 7 bases at J; junction bases unmatched: 17. Germline CDR1 reads MDHEN; CDR2 reads SYDVKM. This CDR3 is built from 16 residues. CDR3 loop: CASLSLGQGARNEAFF. In nucleotides, the CDR3 is TGTGCCTCCCTCTCCCTGGGACAGGGGGCCCGAAATGAAGCTTTCTTT.

The chain has TRBV9 and TRBJ2-5, with 8 positions matching TRBD1. V shed 0 bases, J shed 1 base, and the junction held 5 bases outside the gene matches. The germline gives CDR1 SGDLS, CDR2 YYNGEE. This CDR3 has 16 amino acids. CDR3 DNA sequence: TGTGCCAGCAGCGTAGCTCCGACAGGGGCCCAAGAGACCCAGTACTTC. Its translation is CASSVAPTGAQETQYF.

The chain links TRBV29-1 to TRBJ2-5; the D gene is possibly TRBD1 (5 bases). This CDR3 is built from 11 residues. Trimming took off 8 bases at V and 1 base at J, with 8 bases between the two ends. Per germline, CDR1 SQVTM and CDR2 ANQGSEA. CDR3 protein: CSYRFQETQYF. The CDR3 nucleotides read TGCAGCTACAGGTTCCAAGAGACCCAGTACTTC.

V usage is TRBV27 and J usage is TRBJ1-1; the D is unclear. Germline V CDR1 and CDR2: MNHEY, SMNVEV (reference sequence). This CDR3 comprises 13 residues. Trimming pared 6 bases from V and 1 base from J, leaving 9 bases between. The CDR3 sequence is CASRLPTNTEAFF. The CDR3 DNA reads as TGTGCCAGCAGACTGCCCACGAACACTGAAGCTTTCTTT.

The chain is built from TRBV9 and TRBJ2-5, with D hard to call. V was pared by 3 bases and J by 5 bases, with 8 bases between. CDR1 is SGDLS, CDR2 YYNGEE, per germline. The CDR3 is made up of 12 amino acids. The CDR3 reads CASSGLRETQYF. The CDR3 coding sequence is TGTGCCAGCAGCGGCCTTCGCGAGACCCAGTACTTC.

CDR3 residues: CASSTSGGWNQPQHF. The CDR3 DNA reads as TGTGCCAGCAGCACCAGCGGCGGGTGGAATCAGCCCCAGCATTTT. J is TRBJ1-5 and V is TRBV9, with D hard to call. Germline V lookup: CDR1 SGDLS, CDR2 YYNGEE. CDR3 length: 15 residues. Trimming took off 4 bases at V and 4 bases at J, with 15 bases between the two ends.

The chain has TRBV4-2 and TRBJ2-7; D may be TRBD1 (6 bases). The germline V and J ends were trimmed by 4 bases and 6 bases, with 16 bases remaining between them. Germline-derived CDR1 and CDR2 are LGHNA and YNFKEQ. The CDR3 consists of 14 residues. CDR3 sequence: CASSPSTTGFEQYF. The CDR3 nucleotides are TGTGCCAGCAGCCCCTCCACCACAGGGTTCGAGCAGTACTTC.

The gene calls are TRBV6-1 and TRBJ2-7; 16 positions agree with TRBD2. The V gene's germline CDR1 is MNHNS and CDR2 SASEGT. Trimming cost V 6 bases and J 4 bases; bases outside gene matches: 3. There are 15 residues in the CDR3. CDR3 residues: CASSQGLAGGYEQYF. CDR3 bases: TGTGCCAGCAGCCAGGGACTAGCGGGAGGGTACGAGCAGTACTTC.

This clone has just a few counts. The chain uses TRBV2 and TRBJ2-2, with no clear D. The V gene lost 9 bases and the J gene lost 3 bases, with 5 bases spanning the gap. The V gene's germline CDR1 is SNHLY and CDR2 FYNNEI. The CDR3 spans 11 residues. The CDR3 DNA follows: TGTGCCAGTGGGGACACCGGGGAGCTGTTTTTT. Its translation: CASGDTGELFF.

V gene TRBV29-1 combines with J gene TRBJ2-1, with 11 positions matching TRBD2. Germline V CDR1 and CDR2: SQVTM, ANQGSEA. Trimming took 1 base from V and 9 from J; bases not matched to a gene: 2. The CDR3 runs to 13 residues. CDR3 in DNA: TGCAGCGTTGAAGGACTAGCGGGAAGTGAGCAGTTCTTC. Encoded protein: CSVEGLAGSEQFF.

The CDR3 DNA sequence: TGCGCCAGCAGCTCCTTTACAGGGGGCTCCTACAATGAGCAGTTCTTC. It is translated as CASSSFTGGSYNEQFF. The gene calls are TRBV5-1 and TRBJ2-1, with 8 bases aligning to TRBD1. Germline-derived CDR1 and CDR2 are SGHRS and YFSETQ. The V segment lost 3 bases and the J segment 0 bases; nucleotides outside the gene matches: 5. The CDR3 is 16 residues long.